These 16 T cell receptor beta chains were all obtained from the same sample, sequenced in a study of CD8+ T cells in alopecia areata. Sequencing used cDNA as its template, made by extracting RNA and reverse transcribing it. Using immunoSEQ multiplex PCR, the repertoire was profiled, and TCRdb retains in-frame clones only, with some absent. Counted here are 98,000 or so clones, 60% to 65% occurring once; the ten biggest clones make up around 16%. Treatment meaning: oral pan-JAK inhibitor, 5-10 mg twice daily. The material sequenced was CD8+ T cells sorted from blood, taken at week 4, from a patient treated with tofacitinib. The receptors were sampled from a human donor with alopecia areata.

V usage is TRBV7-9 and J usage is TRBJ2-7, with 7 bases lining up with TRBD1. V gave up 4 bases and J gave up 7 bases; unmatched junction bases: 4. Looked up from germline, CDR1 is SEHNR and CDR2 is FQNEAQ (reference sequence). CDR3 length: 12 amino acids. CDR3 in amino acids: CASSSMDREQYF. In DNA form, the CDR3 reads TGTGCCAGCAGCTCGATGGACAGGGAGCAGTACTTC.

The chain combines TRBV4-1 with TRBJ2-7, with 8 bases that match TRBD1. The V gene's germline CDR1 is MGHRA and CDR2 YSYEKL. The CDR3 runs 16 residues. Unmatched junction bases numbered 12, after V lost 3 bases and J lost 5 bases. CDR3 region: CASSHPGGQVWHEQYF. The CDR3 DNA sequence: TGCGCCAGCAGCCACCCTGGGGGACAGGTATGGCACGAGCAGTACTTC.

This clone is medium-sized (0.01 to 0.1%) by share. This sample includes further DNA sequences coding for the same CDR3. The chain is built from TRBV4-1 and TRBJ1-3; D ambiguous. The V end lost 0 bases, the J end lost 0 bases, and 9 bases lay between the germline ends. Per germline, CDR1 MGHRA and CDR2 YSYEKL. This CDR3 comprises 16 residues. The CDR3 loop reads CASSQDPGDSGNTIYF. The CDR3 coding sequence is TGCGCCAGCAGCCAAGATCCGGGAGACTCTGGAAACACCATATATTTT.

Only a few counts were recorded for this clone. This chain links TRBV29-1 with TRBJ2-3; D might be TRBD1 or TRBD2, each matching 5 bases. The CDR3 is 13 residues long. Trimming removed 6 bases at V and 6 bases at J, with 16 bases between. CDR1 SQVTM and CDR2 ANQGSEA come from the germline V gene. The CDR3 loop is CSVRPGWGDTQYF. CDR3 sequence (DNA): TGCAGCGTCCGGCCGGGATGGGGCGATACGCAGTATTTT.

The gene calls are TRBV5-1 and TRBJ1-1; D is uncertain. The CDR3 spans 16 residues. The ends were cut back, 0 bases at V and 1 base at J, with 13 bases in the middle. Germline assignment: CDR1 SGHRS and CDR2 YFSETQ. The CDR3 DNA reads TGCGCCAGCAGCTTGGGCCTTAAGGTACCGAACACTGAAGCTTTCTTT. This translates into CASSLGLKVPNTEAFF.

The chain carries TRBV29-1 and TRBJ2-7, with D hard to call. V was cut by 1 base and J by 7 bases, with 8 bases left in between. Germline V gene sequence: CDR1 SQVTM, CDR2 ANQGSEA. The CDR3 spans 11 residues. CDR3 sequence (DNA): TGCAGCGTTGAAGGACTTGGGGAGCAGTACTTC. As protein: CSVEGLGEQYF.

The table lists this clone with a few counts. One end of the junction is discordant with germline, which a read error may explain. DNA of the CDR3: TGCGCCAGCAGCCAAGGTGTTTTAGTTTGGGGGAACACCGGGGAGCTGTTTTTT. Amino acids: CASSQGVLVWGNTGELFF. The chain carries TRBV5-5 and TRBJ2-2, with unresolved D. CDR1 is SGHKS, CDR2 YYEKEE, per germline (reference sequence). The CDR3 is made up of 18 amino acids.

This clone was picked up a small number of times. This chain links TRBV6-4 with TRBJ2-3; TRBD2 might be the D (6 bases). Trimming took 5 bases from V and 0 from J, leaving 6 bases between them. Germline CDR1 MRHNA, CDR2 SNTAGT. This CDR3 contains 13 residues. The CDR3 sequence: CASSSGSTDTQYF. The CDR3, as DNA: TGTGCCAGCAGTAGCGGGAGCACAGATACGCAGTATTTT.

The rearrangement links TRBV25-1 to TRBJ2-5; 7 bases are a match to TRBD2. Germline assignment: CDR1 MGHDK and CDR2 SYGVNS. The length of the CDR3 is 15 residues. V lost 3 bases to trimming and J lost 2 bases; unmatched junction nucleotides: 6. The CDR3 bases are TGTGCCAGCAGTGAGAGGCTAGCGGATCAAGAGACCCAGTACTTC. This codes for CASSERLADQETQYF.

The chain links TRBV27 to TRBJ2-1, with 9 bases matching TRBD1. The length of the CDR3 is 15 residues. J was trimmed by 7 bases and V by 4 bases; bases with no gene match: 8. Germline lookup yields CDR1 MNHEY and CDR2 SMNVEV (reference sequence). Here the CDR3 reads CASSSSGQGSNEQFF. For the CDR3, the DNA is TGTGCCAGCAGTTCATCTGGACAGGGGTCGAATGAGCAGTTCTTC.

Regarding this clone: Other DNA variants within this sample encode the same CDR3. The chain uses TRBV29-1 and TRBJ1-5; TRBD1 matches 7 bases. V lost 4 bases and J lost 1; bases outside the gene matches: 4. Germline V gene sequence: CDR1 SQVTM, CDR2 ANQGSEA. The CDR3 contains 14 residues. CDR3 sequence: CSVAEGASNQPQHF. Written as DNA, the CDR3 is TGCAGCGTTGCGGAGGGGGCGAGCAATCAGCCCCAGCATTTT.

The CDR3 DNA sequence: TGTGCCAGCAGTTACTCGACCCTGGCAGGCCTCTACGAGCAGTACTTC. Translating gives CASSYSTLAGLYEQYF. The V and J genes are TRBV6-5 and TRBJ2-7; D gene unclear. Trimming stripped 0 bases from V and 3 bases from J, with 15 bases between. The length of the CDR3 is 16 residues. Per the germline V gene, CDR1 is MNHEY and CDR2 is SVGAGI.

The table lists this clone with a few counts. V is TRBV6-1 and J is TRBJ1-1, with D maybe TRBD1 (5 bases). Trimming cost V 3 bases and J 0 bases, with 14 bases left between them. The CDR3 spans 16 residues. Germline CDR1 reads MNHNS; CDR2 reads SASEGT. CDR3 region: CASSDVMGRMNTEAFF. The CDR3 DNA is TGTGCCAGCAGTGATGTCATGGGACGCATGAACACTGAAGCTTTCTTT.

This clone turned up a few times. The rearrangement uses TRBV11-2 and TRBJ1-1; D possibly corresponds to TRBD1 (6 bases). V was cut by 1 base and J by 5 bases, with 11 bases left in between. CDR1 is SGHAT and CDR2 is FQNNGV in the germline V gene. This CDR3 region has 14 residues. CDR3 loop: CASSLVNTGTEAFF. CDR3 DNA: TGTGCCAGCAGCTTAGTAAACACAGGGACTGAAGCTTTCTTT.

V gene TRBV5-1 combines with J gene TRBJ2-3, with D possibly being TRBD1 (6 bases). The ends were cut back, 0 bases at V and 3 bases at J, with 11 bases in the middle. Germline CDR1 and CDR2: SGHRS and YFSETQ. The CDR3 spans 15 residues. CDR3 nucleotides: TGCGCCAGCAGCTTGGCACAGGGTGGGACAGATACGCAGTATTTT. Amino acid sequence: CASSLAQGGTDTQYF.

The genes are TRBV6-1 and TRBJ2-1; the D is unclear. The CDR3 loop spans 12 amino acids. Germline V gene lookup returns CDR1 MNHNS and CDR2 SASEGT. Deletions cut 6 bases from V and 5 bases from J, with 8 bases between. The CDR3 region has the DNA TGTGCCAGCAGGGGCCGGGACAATGAGCAGTTCTTC. It codes for CASRGRDNEQFF.